This T cell receptor (beta chain) was captured by sequencing in a study of neurological immune-mediated disorders. TCRdb re-called the 5' RACE reads through MiXCR, storing one row per CDR3 protein. The sample records about 46,000 distinct CDR3 sequences, about 2% being singletons. This clonotype has more than one count but fewer than ten. The sequenced material came from PBMCs. The receptor's source is a woman aged 40 to 50 with multiple sclerosis.

CDR3 in DNA: TGTGCCAGCAGCGTAGATGGTTTGGGCAATCAGCCCCAGCATTTT. It specifies CASSVDGLGNQPQHF. V gene TRBV9 combines with J gene TRBJ1-5; unclear D gene. V lost 0 bases and J lost 2, with 9 bases in between. Per germline, CDR1 SGDLS and CDR2 YYNGEE. The CDR3 is 15 amino acids.